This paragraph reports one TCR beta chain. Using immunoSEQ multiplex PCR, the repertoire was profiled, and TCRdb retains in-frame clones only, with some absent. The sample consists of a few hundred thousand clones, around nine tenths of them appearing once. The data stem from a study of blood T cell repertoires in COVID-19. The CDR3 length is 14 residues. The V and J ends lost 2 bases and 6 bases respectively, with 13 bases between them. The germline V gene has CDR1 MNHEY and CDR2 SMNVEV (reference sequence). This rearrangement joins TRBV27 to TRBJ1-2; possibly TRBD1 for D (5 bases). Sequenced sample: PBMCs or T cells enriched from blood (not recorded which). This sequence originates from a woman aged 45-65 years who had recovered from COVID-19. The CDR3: CASSLNRGRNGYTF. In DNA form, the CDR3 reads TGTGCCAGCAGTTTAAACCGGGGGAGGAATGGCTACACCTTC.